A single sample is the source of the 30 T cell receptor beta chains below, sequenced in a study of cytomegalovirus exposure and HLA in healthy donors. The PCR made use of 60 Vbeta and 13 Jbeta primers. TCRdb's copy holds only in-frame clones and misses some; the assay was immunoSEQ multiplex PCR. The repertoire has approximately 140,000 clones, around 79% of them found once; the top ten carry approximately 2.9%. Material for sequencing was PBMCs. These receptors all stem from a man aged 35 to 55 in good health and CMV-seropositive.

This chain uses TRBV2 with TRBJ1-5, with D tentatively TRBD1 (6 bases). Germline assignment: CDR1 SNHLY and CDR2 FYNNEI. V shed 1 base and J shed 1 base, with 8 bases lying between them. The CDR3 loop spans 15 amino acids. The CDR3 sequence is CASSEVDRSNQPQHF. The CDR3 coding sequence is TGTGCCAGCAGTGAAGTTGACAGGAGCAATCAGCCCCAGCATTTT. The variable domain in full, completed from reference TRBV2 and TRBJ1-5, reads EPEVTQTPSHQVTQMGQEVILRCVPISNHLYFYWYRQILGQKVEFLVSFYNNEISEKSEIFDDQFSVERPDGSNFTLKIRSTKLEDSAMYFCASSEVDRSNQPQHFGDGTRLSIL.

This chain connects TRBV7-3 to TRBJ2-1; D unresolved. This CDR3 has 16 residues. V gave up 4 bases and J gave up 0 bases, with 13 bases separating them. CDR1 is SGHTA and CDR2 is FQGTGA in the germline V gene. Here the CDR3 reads CASSSQPASSYNEQFF. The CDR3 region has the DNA TGTGCCAGCAGCTCTCAACCAGCGAGCTCCTACAATGAGCAGTTCTTC.

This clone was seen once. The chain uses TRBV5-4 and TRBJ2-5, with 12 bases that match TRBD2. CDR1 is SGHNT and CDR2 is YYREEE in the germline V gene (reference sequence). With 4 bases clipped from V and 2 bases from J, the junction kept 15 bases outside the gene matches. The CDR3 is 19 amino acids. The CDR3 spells CASSIASGRAGVTQETQYF. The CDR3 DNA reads TGTGCCAGCAGCATAGCTAGCGGGAGGGCCGGGGTGACACAAGAGACCCAGTACTTC.

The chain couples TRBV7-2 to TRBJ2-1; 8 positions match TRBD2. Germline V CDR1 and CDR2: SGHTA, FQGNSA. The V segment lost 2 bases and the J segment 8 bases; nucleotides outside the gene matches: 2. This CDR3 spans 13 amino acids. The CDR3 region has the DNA TGTGCCAGCAGCTTACGGCGGGAGGATGAGCAGTTCTTC. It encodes CASSLRREDEQFF. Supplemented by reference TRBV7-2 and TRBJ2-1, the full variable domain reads GAGVSQSPSNKVTEKGKDVELRCDPISGHTALYWYRQSLGQGLEFLIYFQGNSAPDKSGLPSDRFSAERTGGSVSTLTIQRTQQEDSAVYLCASSLRREDEQFFGPGTRLTVL.

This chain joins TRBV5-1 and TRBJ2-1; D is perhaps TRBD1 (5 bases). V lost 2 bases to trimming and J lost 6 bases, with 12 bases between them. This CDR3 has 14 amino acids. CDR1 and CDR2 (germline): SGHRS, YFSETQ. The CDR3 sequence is CASSFGAEVNEQFF. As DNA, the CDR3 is TGCGCCAGCAGCTTTGGGGCCGAGGTCAATGAGCAGTTCTTC.

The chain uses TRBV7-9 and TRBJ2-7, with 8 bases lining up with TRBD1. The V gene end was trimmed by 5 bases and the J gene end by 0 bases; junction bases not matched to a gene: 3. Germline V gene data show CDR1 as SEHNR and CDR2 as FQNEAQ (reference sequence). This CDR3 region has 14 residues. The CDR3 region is CASSRDRSSYEQYF. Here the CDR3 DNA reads TGTGCCAGCAGCCGGGACAGGAGCTCCTACGAGCAGTACTTC.

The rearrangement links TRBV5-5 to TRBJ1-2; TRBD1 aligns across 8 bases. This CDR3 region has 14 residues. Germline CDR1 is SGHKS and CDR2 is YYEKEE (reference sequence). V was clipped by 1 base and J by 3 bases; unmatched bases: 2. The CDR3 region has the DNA TGTGCCAGCAGCTTGAGGGACAGGTACTATGGCTACACCTTC. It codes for CASSLRDRYYGYTF.

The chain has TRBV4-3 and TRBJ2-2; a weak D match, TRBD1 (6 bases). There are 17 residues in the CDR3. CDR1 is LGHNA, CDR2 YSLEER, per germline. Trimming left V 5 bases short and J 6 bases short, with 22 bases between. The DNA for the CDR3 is TGCGCCAGCAGCAAAAGCCCGGTAGGGGGAGCGGCCGGGGAGCTGTTTTTT. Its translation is CASSKSPVGGAAGELFF.

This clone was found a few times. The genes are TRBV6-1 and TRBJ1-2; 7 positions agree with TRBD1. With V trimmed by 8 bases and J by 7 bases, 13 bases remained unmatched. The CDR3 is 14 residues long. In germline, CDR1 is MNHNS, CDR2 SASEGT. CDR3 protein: CASRRDSGPAGYTF. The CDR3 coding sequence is TGTGCCAGCCGCAGGGACAGCGGGCCTGCTGGCTACACCTTC.

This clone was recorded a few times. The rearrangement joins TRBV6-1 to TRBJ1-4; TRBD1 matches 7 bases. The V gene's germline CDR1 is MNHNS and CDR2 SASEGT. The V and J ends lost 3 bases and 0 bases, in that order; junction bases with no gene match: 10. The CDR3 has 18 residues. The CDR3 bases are TGTGCCAGCAGTGATACTCCCCCCGGGACAGCAACTAATGAAAAACTGTTTTTT. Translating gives CASSDTPPGTATNEKLFF.

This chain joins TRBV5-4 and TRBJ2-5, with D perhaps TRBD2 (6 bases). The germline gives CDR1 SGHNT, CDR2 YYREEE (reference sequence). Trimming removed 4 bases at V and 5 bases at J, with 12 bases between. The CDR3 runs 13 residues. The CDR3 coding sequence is TGTGCCAGCAGCCGGCGGGACTCGGAGACCCAGTACTTC. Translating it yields CASSRRDSETQYF.

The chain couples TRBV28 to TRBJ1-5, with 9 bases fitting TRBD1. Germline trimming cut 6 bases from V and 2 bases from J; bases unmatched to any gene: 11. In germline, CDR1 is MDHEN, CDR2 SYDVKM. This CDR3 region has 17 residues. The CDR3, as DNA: TGTGCCAGCAGGACCGGGACAGGGTTGGGCGGCAATCAGCCCCAGCATTTT. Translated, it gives CASRTGTGLGGNQPQHF.

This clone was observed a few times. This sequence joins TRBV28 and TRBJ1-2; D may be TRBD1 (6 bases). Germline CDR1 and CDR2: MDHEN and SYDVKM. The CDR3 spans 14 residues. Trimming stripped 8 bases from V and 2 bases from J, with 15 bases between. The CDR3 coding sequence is TGTGCCAGCGACCCCCGTGACAGGAACTATGGCTACACCTTC. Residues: CASDPRDRNYGYTF.

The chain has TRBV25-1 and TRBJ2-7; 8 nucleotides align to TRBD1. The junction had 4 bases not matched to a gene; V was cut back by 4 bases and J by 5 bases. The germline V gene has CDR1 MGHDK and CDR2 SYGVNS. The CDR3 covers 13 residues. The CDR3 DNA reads TGTGCCAGCAGTGTTGCAGGGGGCCACGAGCAGTACTTC. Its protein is CASSVAGGHEQYF.

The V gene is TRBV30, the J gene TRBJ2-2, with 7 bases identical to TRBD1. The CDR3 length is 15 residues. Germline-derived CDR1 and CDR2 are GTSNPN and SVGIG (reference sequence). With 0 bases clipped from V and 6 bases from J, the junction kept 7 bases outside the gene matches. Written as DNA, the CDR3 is TGTGCCTGGAGTGTACTGGACAGGACGTCCGGGGAGCTGTTTTTT. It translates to CAWSVLDRTSGELFF.

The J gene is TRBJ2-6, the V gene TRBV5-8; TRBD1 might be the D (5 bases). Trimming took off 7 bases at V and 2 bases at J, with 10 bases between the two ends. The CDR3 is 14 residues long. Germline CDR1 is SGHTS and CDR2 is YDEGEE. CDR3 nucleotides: TGTGCCAGCCTCTCAGGGCCTGGGGCCAACGTCCTGACTTTC. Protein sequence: CASLSGPGANVLTF.

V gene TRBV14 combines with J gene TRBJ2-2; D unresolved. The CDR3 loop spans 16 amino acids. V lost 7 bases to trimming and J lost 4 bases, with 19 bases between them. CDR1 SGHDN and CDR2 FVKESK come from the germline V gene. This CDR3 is CASTRSGRLFTGELFF. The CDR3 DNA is TGTGCCAGCACCCGTTCGGGTAGACTGTTCACCGGGGAGCTGTTTTTT.

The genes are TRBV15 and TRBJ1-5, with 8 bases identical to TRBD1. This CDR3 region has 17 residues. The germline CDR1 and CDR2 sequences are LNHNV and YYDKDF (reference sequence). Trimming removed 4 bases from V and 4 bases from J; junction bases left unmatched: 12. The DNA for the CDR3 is TGTGCCACCAGCACTCGGACAGGGCGGGATCCTAATCAGCCCCAGCATTTT. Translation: CATSTRTGRDPNQPQHF.

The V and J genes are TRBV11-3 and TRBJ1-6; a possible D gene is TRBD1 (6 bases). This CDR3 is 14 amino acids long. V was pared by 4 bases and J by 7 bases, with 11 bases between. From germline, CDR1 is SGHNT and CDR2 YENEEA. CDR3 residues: CASSSQGTNSPLHF. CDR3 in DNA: TGTGCCAGCAGCTCACAGGGAACCAATTCACCCCTCCACTTT.

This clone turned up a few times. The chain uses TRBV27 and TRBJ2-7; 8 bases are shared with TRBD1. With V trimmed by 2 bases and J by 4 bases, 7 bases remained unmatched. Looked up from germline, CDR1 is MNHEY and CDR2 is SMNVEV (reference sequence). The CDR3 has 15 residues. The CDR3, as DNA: TGTGCCAGCAGTTTACAGGGGGCGCAGGGATACGAGCAGTACTTC. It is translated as CASSLQGAQGYEQYF.

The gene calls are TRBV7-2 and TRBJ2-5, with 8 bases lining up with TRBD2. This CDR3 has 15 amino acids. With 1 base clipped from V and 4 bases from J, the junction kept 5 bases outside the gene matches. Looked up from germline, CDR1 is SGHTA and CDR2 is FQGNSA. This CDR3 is CASSLGSTSVETQYF. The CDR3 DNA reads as TGTGCCAGCAGCTTAGGCTCGACTAGCGTAGAGACCCAGTACTTC.

The DNA of the CDR3 is TGTGCCAGCAGCTATCCGGGAGCCCCAGGGACCCAGTACTTC. Its translation is CASSYPGAPGTQYF. The chain combines TRBV6-5 with TRBJ2-5, with D perhaps matching TRBD2 (6 bases). Germline V gene lookup returns CDR1 MNHEY and CDR2 SVGAGI. The CDR3 has 14 amino acids. Trimming left V 6 bases short and J 7 bases short, with 18 bases between.

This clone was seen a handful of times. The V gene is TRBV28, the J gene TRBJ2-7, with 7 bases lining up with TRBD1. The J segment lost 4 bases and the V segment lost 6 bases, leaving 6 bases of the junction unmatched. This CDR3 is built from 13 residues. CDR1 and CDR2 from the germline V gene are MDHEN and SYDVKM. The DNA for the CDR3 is TGTGCCAGCAGCTCGGGACAGCATTACGAGCAGTACTTC. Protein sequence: CASSSGQHYEQYF.

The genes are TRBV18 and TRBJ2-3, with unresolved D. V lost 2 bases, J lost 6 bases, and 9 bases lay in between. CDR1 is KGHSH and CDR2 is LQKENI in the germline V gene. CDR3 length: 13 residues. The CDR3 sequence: CASSPFGLDTQYF. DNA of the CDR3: TGTGCCAGCTCACCATTTGGGCTCGATACGCAGTATTTT.

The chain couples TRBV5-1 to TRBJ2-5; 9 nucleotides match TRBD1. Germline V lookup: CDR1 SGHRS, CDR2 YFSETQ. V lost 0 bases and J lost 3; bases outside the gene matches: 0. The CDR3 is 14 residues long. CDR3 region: CASSLGTGEETQYF. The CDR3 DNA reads TGCGCCAGCAGCTTGGGGACAGGGGAAGAGACCCAGTACTTC.

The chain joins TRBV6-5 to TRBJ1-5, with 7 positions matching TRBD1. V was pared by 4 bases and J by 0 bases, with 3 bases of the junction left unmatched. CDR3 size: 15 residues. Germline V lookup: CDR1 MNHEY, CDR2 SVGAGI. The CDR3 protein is CASSSDRNSNQPQHF. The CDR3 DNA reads TGTGCCAGCAGTTCGGACAGGAATAGCAATCAGCCCCAGCATTTT.

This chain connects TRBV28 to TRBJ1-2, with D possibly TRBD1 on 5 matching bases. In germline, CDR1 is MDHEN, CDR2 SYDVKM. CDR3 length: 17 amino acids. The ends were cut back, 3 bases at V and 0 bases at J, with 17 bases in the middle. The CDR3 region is CASSLGRWGEANYGYTF. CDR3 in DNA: TGTGCCAGCAGTTTGGGCCGATGGGGCGAAGCTAACTATGGCTACACCTTC.

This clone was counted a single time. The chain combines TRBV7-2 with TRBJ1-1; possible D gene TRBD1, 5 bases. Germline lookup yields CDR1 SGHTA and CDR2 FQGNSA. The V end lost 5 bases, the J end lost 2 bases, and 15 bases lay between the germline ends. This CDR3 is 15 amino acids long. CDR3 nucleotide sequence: TGTGCCAGCAGCCGGATCGCAGGGATCAACACTGAAGCTTTCTTT. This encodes CASSRIAGINTEAFF.

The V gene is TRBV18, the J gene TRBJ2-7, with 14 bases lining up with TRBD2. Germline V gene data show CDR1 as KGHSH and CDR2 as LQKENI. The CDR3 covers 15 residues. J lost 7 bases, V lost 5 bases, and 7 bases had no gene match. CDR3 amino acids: CASSAPGLAGEEQYF. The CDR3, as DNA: TGTGCCAGCTCAGCCCCGGGACTAGCGGGAGAAGAGCAGTACTTC.

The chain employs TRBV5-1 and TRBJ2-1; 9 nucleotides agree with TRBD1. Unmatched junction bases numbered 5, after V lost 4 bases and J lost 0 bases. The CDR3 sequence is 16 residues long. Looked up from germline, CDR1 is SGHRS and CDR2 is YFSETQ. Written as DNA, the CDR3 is TGCGCCAGCAGCCTAAGGACAGGGGACTCCTACAATGAGCAGTTCTTC. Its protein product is CASSLRTGDSYNEQFF. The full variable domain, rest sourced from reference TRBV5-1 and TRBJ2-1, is KAGVTQTPRYLIKTRGQQVTLSCSPISGHRSVSWYQQTPGQGLQFLFEYFSETQRNKGNFPGRFSGRQFSNSRSEMNVSTLELGDSALYLCASSLRTGDSYNEQFFGPGTRLTVL.